A single sample is the source of the 9 T cell receptor beta chains below, sequenced in a study of CD8+ T cells in alopecia areata. RNA extraction was followed by reverse transcription into cDNA, which acted as the sequencing template. Method: immunoSEQ multiplex PCR; TCRdb's copy keeps in-frame clones and lacks some. This table holds 75,000 to 100,000 clones, about two thirds found once. Treatment denoted: oral pan-JAK inhibitor, 5-10 mg twice daily. The sequenced sample was CD8+ T cells sorted from blood, obtained at approximately week 44, from a patient treated with tofacitinib. These receptors all come from a human donor with alopecia areata.

The V gene is TRBV29-1, the J gene TRBJ1-4, with D uncertain. Germline V gives CDR1 SQVTM, CDR2 ANQGSEA. The CDR3 sequence is 15 residues long. V was trimmed by 5 bases and J by 0 bases, leaving 13 bases between them. CDR3 amino acids: CSVSLSGSTNEKLFF. The DNA for the CDR3 is TGCAGCGTTAGTCTCTCGGGTTCAACTAATGAAAAACTGTTTTTT.

The V gene is TRBV5-6, the J gene TRBJ1-2, with a possible D match to TRBD1 (6 bases). Germline CDR1 SGHDT, CDR2 YYEEEE. V was shortened by 1 base and J by 8 bases, with 21 bases between the two germline ends. This CDR3 contains 16 residues. CDR3 in amino acids: CASSLSSTGTIFGYTF. The CDR3 DNA sequence: TGTGCCAGCAGCTTGAGCTCCACCGGGACAATTTTCGGCTACACCTTC.

The genes are TRBV5-6 and TRBJ1-2, with D possibly TRBD1 on 5 matching bases. There are 15 residues in the CDR3. Germline V gene data show CDR1 as SGHDT and CDR2 as YYEEEE. The V end was cut by 4 bases, the J end by 4 bases, with 17 bases between. CDR3 loop: CASSGGADRLYGYTF. The CDR3 nucleotides read TGTGCCAGCAGCGGCGGGGCAGATCGTCTCTATGGCTACACCTTC. The full variable domain, completed using reference TRBV5-6 and TRBJ1-2, is DAGVTQSPTHLIKTRGQQVTLRCSPKSGHDTVSWYQQALGQGPQFIFQYYEEEERQRGNFPDRFSGHQFPNYSSELNVNALLLGDSALYLCASSGGADRLYGYTFGSGTRLTVV.

The chain recombines TRBV9 with TRBJ2-2, with 7 bases lining up with TRBD2. CDR3 size: 16 residues. After removal of 3 bases from V and 4 bases from J, the junction contained 9 bases not matched to a gene. The germline V gene has CDR1 SGDLS and CDR2 YYNGEE. The CDR3 sequence is CASSAPGLGSTGELFF. CDR3 sequence (DNA): TGTGCCAGCAGCGCCCCTGGACTAGGGAGCACCGGGGAGCTGTTTTTT.

V gene TRBV14 combines with J gene TRBJ2-4; unclear D gene. The V gene's germline CDR1 is SGHDN and CDR2 FVKESK. Trimming took off 3 bases at V and 0 bases at J, with 12 bases between the two ends. CDR3 size: 16 residues. The CDR3 DNA is TGTGCCAGCAGCCAGACTTCTGGATTAGCCAAAAACATTCAGTACTTC. Protein sequence: CASSQTSGLAKNIQYF.

As regards this clone: Other nucleotide sequences in the sample specify the same CDR3. V usage is TRBV29-1 and J usage is TRBJ2-7; no definite D call. This CDR3 region has 12 residues. Per the germline V gene, CDR1 is SQVTM and CDR2 is ANQGSEA. V shed 0 bases and J shed 2 bases, with 5 bases lying between them. CDR3 protein: CSVEDTTYEQYF. DNA of the CDR3: TGCAGCGTTGAAGACACGACCTACGAGCAGTACTTC.

In its sample, this clone was seen a few times. Other DNA sequences in the sample encode the same CDR3. The CDR3: CASSLWGTNTEAFF. CDR3 in DNA: TGTGCCAGCAGCTTATGGGGGACCAACACTGAAGCTTTCTTT. This chain uses TRBV13 with TRBJ1-1; TRBD1 might be the D (5 bases). The CDR3 runs 14 residues. Trimming removed 2 bases from V and 2 bases from J, with 9 bases in between. Germline V lookup: CDR1 PRHDT, CDR2 FYEKMQ (reference sequence).

V is TRBV4-1 and J is TRBJ1-5, with no clear D. The CDR3 is 15 amino acids. Germline CDR1 reads MGHRA; CDR2 reads YSYEKL. Trimming took off 0 bases at V and 4 bases at J, with 10 bases between the two ends. The CDR3 nucleotides read TGCGCCAGCAGCCAAGATGTGTCAGCTAATCAGCCCCAGCATTTT. Translation gives CASSQDVSANQPQHF.

The chain is built from TRBV19 and TRBJ2-7, with 10 nucleotides matching TRBD1. The V gene end was trimmed by 6 bases and the J gene end by 3 bases; junction bases not matched to a gene: 5. This CDR3 comprises 14 residues. The germline CDR1 and CDR2 sequences are LNHDA and SQIVND (reference sequence). The chain's CDR3 is CASRAGTGVYEQYF. CDR3 nucleotides: TGTGCCAGTAGAGCCGGGACAGGGGTCTACGAGCAGTACTTC. Based on the CDR3 plus reference TRBV19 and TRBJ2-7, the full variable domain is DGGITQSPKYLFRKEGQNVTLSCEQNLNHDAMYWYRQDPGQGLRLIYYSQIVNDFQKGDIAEGYSVSREKKESFPLTVTSAQKNPTAFYLCASRAGTGVYEQYFGPGTRLTVT.